A single sample is the source of the 19 T cell receptor beta chains below, sequenced in a study of T cell repertoires in cytomegalovirus infection. Using its own MiXCR run on the reads, TCRdb lists one record per CDR3 protein. This table holds about 230,000 distinct CDR3 sequences, roughly 6.5% found once. Specimen: PBMCs. The receptor set was obtained from a human donor in good health (CMV status not recorded). Some clones in this sample may be carry-over from other donors' samples.

This clonotype was seen repeatedly, ten times or more. The V call is TRBV5-6, the J call TRBJ1-2; no clear D. Germline lookup yields CDR1 SGHDT and CDR2 YYEEEE. The CDR3 sequence is 14 residues long. Trimming pared 4 bases from V and 3 bases from J, leaving 13 bases between. CDR3 sequence reads: CASSHLTGDYGYTF. CDR3 coding DNA: TGTGCCAGCAGCCACTTGACGGGAGACTATGGCTACACCTTC.

This clonotype appeared many times. DNA for the CDR3: TGCAGTGCCCTGGGACAGGGCTACGAGCAGTACTTC. The encoded protein is CSALGQGYEQYF. The rearrangement links TRBV20-1 to TRBJ2-7, with TRBD1 matching 9 bases. This CDR3 comprises 12 residues. In germline, CDR1 is DFQATT, CDR2 SNEGSKA (reference sequence). Trimming cost V 6 bases and J 3 bases; bases outside gene matches: 3.

Ten or more counts support this clonotype. The chain is built from TRBV20-1 and TRBJ1-5; 10 positions agree with TRBD1. CDR3 length: 14 residues. Germline V gene lookup returns CDR1 DFQATT and CDR2 SNEGSKA (reference sequence). The V gene end was trimmed by 5 bases and the J gene end by 2 bases; junction bases not matched to a gene: 3. As DNA, the CDR3 is TGCAGTGCTTGGGACAGGGGAGGCAATCAGCCCCAGCATTTT. Protein product: CSAWDRGGNQPQHF.

This clonotype was seen repeatedly, ten times or more. The chain joins TRBV28 to TRBJ1-1; D gene unclear. The CDR3 is made up of 11 amino acids. Trimming removed 6 bases from V and 3 bases from J, with 5 bases in between. Per the germline V gene, CDR1 is MDHEN and CDR2 is SYDVKM. The CDR3 loop is CASRDHTEAFF. CDR3 nucleotide sequence: TGTGCCAGCAGGGACCACACTGAAGCTTTCTTT.

This clonotype has at least ten counts. The rearrangement links TRBV19 to TRBJ2-7, with 10 positions matching TRBD2. V shed 2 bases, J shed 7 bases, and the junction held 5 bases outside the gene matches. Germline lookup yields CDR1 LNHDA and CDR2 SQIVND (reference sequence). The length of the CDR3 is 14 residues. CDR3 sequence: CASSITTSGQEQYF. CDR3 in DNA: TGTGCCAGTAGTATAACGACTAGCGGGCAGGAGCAGTACTTC.

This clonotype was counted many times. This chain uses TRBV19 with TRBJ1-5; D might be TRBD1 (6 bases). Germline lookup yields CDR1 LNHDA and CDR2 SQIVND (reference sequence). The CDR3 consists of 17 residues. V dropped 2 bases and J dropped 0 bases, with 14 bases sitting between them. Here the CDR3 DNA reads TGTGCCAGTAGTATAAAATGGGGGCCACCTAGCAATCAGCCCCAGCATTTT. Translation gives CASSIKWGPPSNQPQHF.

This clonotype was detected ten times or more. The rearrangement links TRBV4-1 to TRBJ1-2; tentatively, D is TRBD1 (6 bases). Germline V gene data show CDR1 as MGHRA and CDR2 as YSYEKL. CDR3 size: 16 residues. V lost 6 bases and J lost 3, with 20 bases in between. The CDR3, as DNA: TGCGCCAGCAGAGTCGCTGCGACAGGCCTTTACTATGGCTACACCTTC. Translated, it gives CASRVAATGLYYGYTF.

This clonotype was detected many times. This chain links TRBV19 with TRBJ1-5; unclear D gene. Trimming removed 8 bases from V and 0 bases from J, with 8 bases in between. This CDR3 has 13 amino acids. Germline-derived CDR1 and CDR2 are LNHDA and SQIVND (reference sequence). CDR3 amino acids: CASGGYSNQPQHF. The CDR3 nucleotides are TGTGCCAGTGGTGGATATAGCAATCAGCCCCAGCATTTT.

This clonotype was picked up many times. The gene calls are TRBV5-4 and TRBJ1-1, with unresolved D. This CDR3 spans 18 amino acids. Germline lookup yields CDR1 SGHNT and CDR2 YYREEE (reference sequence). Trimming removed 3 bases from V and 2 bases from J, with 23 bases in between. CDR3 nucleotide sequence: TGTGCCAGCAGCTCGCCCGTTGGAAGCTCTCTAGGAAACACTGAAGCTTTCTTT. Encoded protein: CASSSPVGSSLGNTEAFF.

This clonotype was found many times. The chain has TRBV6-2 or TRBV6-3 and TRBJ1-5; D not certain. V lost 6 bases to trimming and J lost 11 bases, with 23 bases between them. The CDR3 is made up of 15 amino acids. The germline V gene encodes CDR1 MNHEY and CDR2 SVGEGT. CDR3: CASSPRLVSLMSQHF. The CDR3 nucleotides read TGTGCCAGCAGCCCACGCTTGGTGAGCCTTATGTCCCAGCATTTT.

This clonotype was seen at least ten times. The rearrangement joins TRBV7-2 to TRBJ2-2; TRBD1 matches at 8 bases. There are 15 residues in the CDR3. Germline-derived CDR1 and CDR2 are SGHTA and FQGNSA. The junction had 10 bases not matched to a gene; V was cut back by 8 bases and J by 5 bases. CDR3 sequence reads: CASRPGGRGTGELFF. The CDR3 region has the DNA TGTGCCAGCCGTCCAGGGGGCAGAGGGACCGGGGAGCTGTTTTTT.

This clonotype was counted many times. The chain couples TRBV6-2 or TRBV6-3 to TRBJ2-6; D possibly uses TRBD1 or TRBD2 (5 bases each). CDR3 length: 20 residues. Germline-derived CDR1 and CDR2 are MNHEY and SVGEGT. V was trimmed by 2 bases and J by 0 bases, leaving 20 bases between them. This chain's CDR3 is CASSYVNLRDGRSGANVLTF. The CDR3 DNA follows: TGTGCCAGCAGTTACGTGAACCTCAGGGACGGTCGCTCTGGGGCCAACGTCCTGACTTTC.

CDR3 amino acids: CASSSAGRNYGYTF. The CDR3, as DNA: TGTGCCAGCAGTTCGGCAGGGCGTAACTATGGCTACACCTTC. This chain links TRBV28 with TRBJ1-2; the D gene is possibly TRBD1 (5 bases). CDR1 MDHEN and CDR2 SYDVKM come from the germline V gene. The CDR3 has 14 amino acids. V was pared by 4 bases and J by 1 base, with 10 bases between.

This clonotype was seen many times. The chain combines TRBV4-2 with TRBJ2-7; unclear D gene. V lost 0 bases, J lost 3 bases, and 6 bases lay in between. This CDR3 is built from 13 residues. Germline V lookup: CDR1 LGHNA, CDR2 YNFKEQ. The CDR3 nucleotides are TGTGCCAGCAGCCAAGATGGGTACTACGAGCAGTACTTC. Amino acid sequence: CASSQDGYYEQYF.

The chain is built from TRBV28 and TRBJ1-5; the D gene is possibly TRBD1 (6 bases). Per germline, CDR1 MDHEN and CDR2 SYDVKM. Trimming cost V 7 bases and J 0 bases, with 13 bases left between them. The CDR3 runs to 15 residues. The CDR3 reads CASKEGGGSNQPQHF. CDR3 nucleotide sequence: TGTGCCAGCAAAGAAGGAGGGGGTAGCAATCAGCCCCAGCATTTT.

This clonotype occurred many times. V usage is TRBV2 and J usage is TRBJ1-6; D is ambiguous. The CDR3 totals 13 residues. The V and J ends lost 6 bases and 0 bases respectively, with 3 bases between them. CDR1 and CDR2 (germline): SNHLY, FYNNEI. The CDR3 DNA is TGTGCCAGCAGGGTCTCCTATAATTCACCCCTCCACTTT. Translating it yields CASRVSYNSPLHF. The full variable domain, in which reference TRBV2 and TRBJ1-6 provide the parts outside the CDR3, is EPEVTQTPSHQVTQMGQEVILRCVPISNHLYFYWYRQILGQKVEFLVSFYNNEISEKSEIFDDQFSVERPDGSNFTLKIRSTKLEDSAMYFCASRVSYNSPLHFGNGTRLTVT.

This clonotype was seen a few times. This sequence joins TRBV12-3 or TRBV12-4 and TRBJ2-2, with 8 bases lining up with TRBD1. The CDR3 consists of 16 residues. V lost 0 bases and J lost 4; bases outside the gene matches: 4. The CDR3 DNA follows: TGTGCCAGCAGTTTAGCGCTGGGGACAGGCACCGGGGAGCTGTTTTTT. Residues: CASSLALGTGTGELFF.

This clonotype was detected ten times or more. J is TRBJ1-1 and V is TRBV7-2, with D tentatively TRBD1 (6 bases). Germline lookup yields CDR1 SGHTA and CDR2 FQGNSA. The V end lost 2 bases, the J end lost 6 bases, and 10 bases lay between the germline ends. This CDR3 comprises 13 residues. Here the CDR3 DNA reads TGTGCCAGCAGCTTAAACGGGGGCCCTGAAGCTTTCTTT. It yields the protein CASSLNGGPEAFF.

This clonotype was picked up many times. The chain carries TRBV7-2 and TRBJ2-5; either TRBD1 or TRBD2 may supply D (5 bases each). Between the trimmed V and J ends, which lost 5 bases and 1 base, there was a span of 14 bases. The CDR3 runs to 15 residues. Germline assignment: CDR1 SGHTA and CDR2 FQGNSA. CDR3 protein: CASSPGTARQETQYF. CDR3 bases: TGTGCCAGCAGCCCGGGGACGGCCCGCCAAGAGACCCAGTACTTC.